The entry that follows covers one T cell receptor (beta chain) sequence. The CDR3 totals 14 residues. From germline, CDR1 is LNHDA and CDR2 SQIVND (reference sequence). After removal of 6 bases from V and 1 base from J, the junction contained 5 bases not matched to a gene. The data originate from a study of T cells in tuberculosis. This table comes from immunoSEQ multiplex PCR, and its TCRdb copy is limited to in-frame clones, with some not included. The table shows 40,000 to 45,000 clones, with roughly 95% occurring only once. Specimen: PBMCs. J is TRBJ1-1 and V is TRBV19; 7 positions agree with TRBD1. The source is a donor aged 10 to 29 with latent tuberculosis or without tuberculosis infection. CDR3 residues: CASSQQGSNTEAFF. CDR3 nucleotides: TGTGCCAGTAGCCAACAGGGGTCGAACACTGAAGCTTTCTTT.